This TCR beta chain came from a study of monozygotic twins with inflammatory bowel disease. Findings and limits, study-wide: TCRbeta diversity (inverse Simpson) was lower in IBD patients than in healthy co-twins. No discrimination was achieved between different T cell subtypes. Patient repertoire variability may have increased through differing immunosuppressive treatments.

As for this clonotype: No antigen is known for it.

The CDR3 loop spans 15 amino acids. Germline values: CDR1 SGHRS, CDR2 YFSETQ. Template switching was used to attach UMIs, which incorporated a 6-nucleotide sample barcode. TCRdb re-analyzed the 5' RACE reads; it lists each CDR3 protein once, without DNA. The sample's table shows more than 75,000 distinct CDR3 sequences. This chain uses TRBV5-1 with TRBJ2-1; checking the TCRdb D call of TRBD2 is not possible without DNA. The receptor was isolated from a human donor with ulcerative colitis or Crohn's disease, or a healthy co-twin of an affected twin (not recorded which). The specimen was blood. The CDR3 loop is CASSTGTSSYNEQFF.